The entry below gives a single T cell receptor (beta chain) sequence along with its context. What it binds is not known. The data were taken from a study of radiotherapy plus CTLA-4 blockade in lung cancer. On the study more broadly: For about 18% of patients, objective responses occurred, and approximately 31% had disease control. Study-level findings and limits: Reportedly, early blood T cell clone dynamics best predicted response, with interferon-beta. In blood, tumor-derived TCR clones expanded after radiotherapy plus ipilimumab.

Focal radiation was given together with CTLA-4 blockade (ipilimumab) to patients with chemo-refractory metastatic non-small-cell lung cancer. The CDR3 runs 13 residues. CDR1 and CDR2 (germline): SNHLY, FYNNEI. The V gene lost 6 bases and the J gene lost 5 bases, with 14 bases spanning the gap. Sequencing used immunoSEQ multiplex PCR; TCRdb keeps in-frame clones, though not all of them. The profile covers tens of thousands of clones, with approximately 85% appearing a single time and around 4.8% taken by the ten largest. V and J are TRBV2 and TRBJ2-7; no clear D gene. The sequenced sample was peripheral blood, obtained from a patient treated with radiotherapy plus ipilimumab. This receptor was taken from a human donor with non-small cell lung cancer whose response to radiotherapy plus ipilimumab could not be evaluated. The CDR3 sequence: CASRTLGVHEQYF. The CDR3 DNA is TGTGCCAGCAGGACACTGGGTGTCCACGAGCAGTACTTC.